This T cell receptor beta chain emerged from a study of response to subunit inactivated influenza vaccine. TCRdb ran MiXCR on the RT-PCR reads and lists one entry per CDR3 protein. The sample shows around 790,000 distinct CDR3 sequences, around 21% of them seen only once. This clonotype came up a few times. Its target is unknown. Study results and caveats: The authors offered the suggestion that each seasonal influenza vaccination recruits few new T cells.

This CDR3 has 16 amino acids. In germline, CDR1 is SGHDT, CDR2 YYEEEE. Trimming removed 4 bases from V and 2 bases from J, with 19 bases in between. The receptor was derived from a man between 45 and 60 years old who received an inactivated influenza vaccine. The source was PBMCs from blood, collected approximately 5 days after vaccination. The genes are TRBV5-6 and TRBJ2-7; TRBD2 might be the D (7 bases). CDR3 in amino acids: CASSRRGGGRPYEQYF. The DNA of the CDR3 is TGTGCCAGCAGCAGACGAGGGGGGGGCAGGCCCTACGAGCAGTACTTC. The whole variable domain, filled in from reference TRBV5-6 and TRBJ2-7, reads DAGVTQSPTHLIKTRGQQVTLRCSPKSGHDTVSWYQQALGQGPQFIFQYYEEEERQRGNFPDRFSGHQFPNYSSELNVNALLLGDSALYLCASSRRGGGRPYEQYFGPGTRLTVT.